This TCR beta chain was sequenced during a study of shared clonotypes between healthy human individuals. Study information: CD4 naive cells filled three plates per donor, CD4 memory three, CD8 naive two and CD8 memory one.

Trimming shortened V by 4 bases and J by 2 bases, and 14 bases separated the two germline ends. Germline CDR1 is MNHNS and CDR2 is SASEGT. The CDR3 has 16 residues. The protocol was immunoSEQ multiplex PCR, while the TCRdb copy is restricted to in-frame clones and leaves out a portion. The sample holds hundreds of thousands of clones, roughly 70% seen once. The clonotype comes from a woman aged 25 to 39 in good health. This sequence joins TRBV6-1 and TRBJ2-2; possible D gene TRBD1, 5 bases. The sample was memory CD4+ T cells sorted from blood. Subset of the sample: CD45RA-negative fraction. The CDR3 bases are TGTGCCAGCAGTGCAGGGCTAATGGGAAACACCGGGGAGCTGTTTTTT. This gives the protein CASSAGLMGNTGELFF.